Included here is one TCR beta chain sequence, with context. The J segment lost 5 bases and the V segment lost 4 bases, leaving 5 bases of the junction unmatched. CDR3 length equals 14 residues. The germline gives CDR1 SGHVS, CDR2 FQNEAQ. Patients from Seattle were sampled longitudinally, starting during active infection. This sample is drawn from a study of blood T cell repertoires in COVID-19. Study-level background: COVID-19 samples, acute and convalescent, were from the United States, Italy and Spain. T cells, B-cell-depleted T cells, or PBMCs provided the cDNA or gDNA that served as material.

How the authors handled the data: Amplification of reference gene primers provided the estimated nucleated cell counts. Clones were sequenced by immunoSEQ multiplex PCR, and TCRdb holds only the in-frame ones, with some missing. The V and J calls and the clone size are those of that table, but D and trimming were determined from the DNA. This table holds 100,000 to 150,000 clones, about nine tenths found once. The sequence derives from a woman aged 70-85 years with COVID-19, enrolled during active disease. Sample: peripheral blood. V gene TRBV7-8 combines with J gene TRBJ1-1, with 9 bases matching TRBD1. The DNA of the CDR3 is TGTGCCAGCAGCTCTCTGACAGGGGGTACTGAAGCTTTCTTT. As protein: CASSSLTGGTEAFF.